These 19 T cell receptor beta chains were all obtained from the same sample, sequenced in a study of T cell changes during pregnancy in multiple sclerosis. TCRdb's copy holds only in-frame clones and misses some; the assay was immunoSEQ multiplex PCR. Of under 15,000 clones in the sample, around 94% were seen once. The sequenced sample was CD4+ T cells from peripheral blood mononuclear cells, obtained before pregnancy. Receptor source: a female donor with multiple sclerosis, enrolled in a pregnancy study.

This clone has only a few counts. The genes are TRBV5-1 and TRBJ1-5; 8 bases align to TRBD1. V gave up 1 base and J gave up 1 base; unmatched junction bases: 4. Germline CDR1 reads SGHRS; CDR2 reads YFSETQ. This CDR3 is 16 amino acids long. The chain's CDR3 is CASSLTGGQSNQPQHF. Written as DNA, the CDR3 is TGCGCCAGCAGCTTGACAGGGGGTCAGAGCAATCAGCCCCAGCATTTT.

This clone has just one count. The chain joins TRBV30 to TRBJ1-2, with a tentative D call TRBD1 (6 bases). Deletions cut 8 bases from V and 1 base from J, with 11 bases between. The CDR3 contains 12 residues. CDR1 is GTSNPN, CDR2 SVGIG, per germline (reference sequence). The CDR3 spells CARDIRNYGYTF. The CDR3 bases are TGTGCCCGGGACATACGTAACTATGGCTACACCTTC. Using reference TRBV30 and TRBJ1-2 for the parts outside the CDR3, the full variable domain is SQTIHQWPATLVQPVGSPLSLECTVEGTSNPNLYWYRQAAGRGLQLLFYSVGIGQISSEVPQNLSASRPQDRQFILSSKKLLLSDSGFYLCARDIRNYGYTFGSGTRLTVV.

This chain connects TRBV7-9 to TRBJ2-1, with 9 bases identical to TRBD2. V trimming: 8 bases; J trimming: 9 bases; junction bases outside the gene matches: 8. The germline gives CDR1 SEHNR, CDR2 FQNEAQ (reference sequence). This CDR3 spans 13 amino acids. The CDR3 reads CASGGGGVIEQFF. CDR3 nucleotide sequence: TGTGCCAGCGGTGGCGGGGGGGTCATTGAGCAGTTCTTC.

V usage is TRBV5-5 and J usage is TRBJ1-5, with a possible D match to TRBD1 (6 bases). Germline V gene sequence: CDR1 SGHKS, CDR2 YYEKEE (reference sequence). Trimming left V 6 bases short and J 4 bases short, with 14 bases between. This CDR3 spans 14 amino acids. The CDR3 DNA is TGTGCCAGCAACAAGGGGGTATCGAATCAGCCCCAGCATTTT. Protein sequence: CASNKGVSNQPQHF.

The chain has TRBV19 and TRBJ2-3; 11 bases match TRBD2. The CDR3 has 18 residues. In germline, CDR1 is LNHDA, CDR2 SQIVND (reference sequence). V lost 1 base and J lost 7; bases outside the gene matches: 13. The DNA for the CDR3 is TGTGCCAGTAGTATAGGTTCCCTAGCGGGGGGAATACCCCATACGCAGTATTTT. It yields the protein CASSIGSLAGGIPHTQYF. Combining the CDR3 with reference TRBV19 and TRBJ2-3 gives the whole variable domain DGGITQSPKYLFRKEGQNVTLSCEQNLNHDAMYWYRQDPGQGLRLIYYSQIVNDFQKGDIAEGYSVSREKKESFPLTVTSAQKNPTAFYLCASSIGSLAGGIPHTQYFGPGTRLTVL.

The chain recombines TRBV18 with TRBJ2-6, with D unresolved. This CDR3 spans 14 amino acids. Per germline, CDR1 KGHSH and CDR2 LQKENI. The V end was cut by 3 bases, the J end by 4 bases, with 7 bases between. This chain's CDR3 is CASSPDIGANVLTF. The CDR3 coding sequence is TGTGCCAGCTCACCCGACATCGGGGCCAACGTCCTGACTTTC.

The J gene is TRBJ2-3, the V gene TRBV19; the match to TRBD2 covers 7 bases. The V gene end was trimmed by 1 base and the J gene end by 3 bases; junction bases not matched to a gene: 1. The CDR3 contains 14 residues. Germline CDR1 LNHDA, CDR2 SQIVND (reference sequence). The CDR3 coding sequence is TGTGCCAGTAGTATAGGCGGGGGAACAGATACGCAGTATTTT. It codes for CASSIGGGTDTQYF.

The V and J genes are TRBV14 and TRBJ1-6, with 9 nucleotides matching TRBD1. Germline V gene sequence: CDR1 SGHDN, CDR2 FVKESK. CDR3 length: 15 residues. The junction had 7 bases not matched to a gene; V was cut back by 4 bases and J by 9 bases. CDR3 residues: CASSLRTGAGSPLHF. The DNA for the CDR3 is TGTGCCAGCAGCCTAAGGACAGGGGCTGGTTCACCCCTCCACTTT.

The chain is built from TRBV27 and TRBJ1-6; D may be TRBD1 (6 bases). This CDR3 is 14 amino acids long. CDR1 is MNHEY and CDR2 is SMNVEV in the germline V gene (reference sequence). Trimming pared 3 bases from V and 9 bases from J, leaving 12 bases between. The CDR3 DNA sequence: TGTGCCAGCAGTTTCCGGGGGGCGGGTTCACCCCTCCACTTT. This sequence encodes CASSFRGAGSPLHF.

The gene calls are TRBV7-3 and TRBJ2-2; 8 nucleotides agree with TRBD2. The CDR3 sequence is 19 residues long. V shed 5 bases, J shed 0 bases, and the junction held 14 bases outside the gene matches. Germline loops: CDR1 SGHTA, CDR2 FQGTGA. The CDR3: CASSRSGGATRTNTGELFF. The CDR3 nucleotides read TGTGCCAGCAGCAGAAGCGGGGGAGCTACCCGAACGAACACCGGGGAGCTGTTTTTT. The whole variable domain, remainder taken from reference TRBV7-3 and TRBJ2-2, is GAGVSQTPSNKVTEKGKYVELRCDPISGHTALYWYRQSLGQGPEFLIYFQGTGAADDSGLPNDRFFAVRPEGSVSTLKIQRTERGDSAVYLCASSRSGGATRTNTGELFFGEGSRLTVL.

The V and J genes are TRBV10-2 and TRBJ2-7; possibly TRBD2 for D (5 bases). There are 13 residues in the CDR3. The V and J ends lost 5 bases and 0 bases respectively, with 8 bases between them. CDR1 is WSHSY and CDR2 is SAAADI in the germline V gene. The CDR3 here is CASSRSGSYEQYF. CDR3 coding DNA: TGCGCCAGCAGTAGGAGCGGCTCCTACGAGCAGTACTTC.

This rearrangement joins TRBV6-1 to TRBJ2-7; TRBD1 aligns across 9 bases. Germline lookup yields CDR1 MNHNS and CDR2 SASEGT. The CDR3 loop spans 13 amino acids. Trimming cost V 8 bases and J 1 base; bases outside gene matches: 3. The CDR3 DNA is TGTGCCAGCTCAGGACAGGGGTCCTACGAGCAGTACTTC. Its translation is CASSGQGSYEQYF.

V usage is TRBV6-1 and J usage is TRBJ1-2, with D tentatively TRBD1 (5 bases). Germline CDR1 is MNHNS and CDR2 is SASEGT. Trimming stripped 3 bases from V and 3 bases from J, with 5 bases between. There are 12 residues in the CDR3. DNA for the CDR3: TGTGCCAGCAGTGACAGGGACTATGGCTACACCTTC. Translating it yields CASSDRDYGYTF.

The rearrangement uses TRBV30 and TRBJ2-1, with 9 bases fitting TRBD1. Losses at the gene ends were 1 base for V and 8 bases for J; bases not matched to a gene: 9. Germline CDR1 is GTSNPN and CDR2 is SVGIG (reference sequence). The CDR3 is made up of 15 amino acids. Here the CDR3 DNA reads TGTGCCTGGAGTGCGGGGACAGGGAGCTTTCATGAGCAGTTCTTC. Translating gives CAWSAGTGSFHEQFF.

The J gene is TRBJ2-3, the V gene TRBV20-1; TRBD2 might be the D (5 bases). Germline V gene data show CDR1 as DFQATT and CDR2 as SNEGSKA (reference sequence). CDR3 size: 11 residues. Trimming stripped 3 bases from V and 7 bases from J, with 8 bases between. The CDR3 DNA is TGCAGTGCTAGTCGGAGGAATACGCAGTATTTT. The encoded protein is CSASRRNTQYF.

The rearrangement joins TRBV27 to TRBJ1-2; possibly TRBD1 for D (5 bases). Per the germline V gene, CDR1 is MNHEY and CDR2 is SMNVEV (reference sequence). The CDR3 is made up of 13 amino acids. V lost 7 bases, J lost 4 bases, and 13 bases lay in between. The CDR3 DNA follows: TGTGCCAGCACCCCCTTGGGGGGCTATGGCTACACCTTC. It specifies CASTPLGGYGYTF.

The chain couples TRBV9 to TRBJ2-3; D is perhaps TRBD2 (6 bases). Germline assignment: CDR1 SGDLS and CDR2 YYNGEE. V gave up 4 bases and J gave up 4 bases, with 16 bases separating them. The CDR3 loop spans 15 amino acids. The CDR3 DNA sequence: TGTGCCAGCAGCTATTCTAGCGCCAGAGCAGATACGCAGTATTTT. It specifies CASSYSSARADTQYF.

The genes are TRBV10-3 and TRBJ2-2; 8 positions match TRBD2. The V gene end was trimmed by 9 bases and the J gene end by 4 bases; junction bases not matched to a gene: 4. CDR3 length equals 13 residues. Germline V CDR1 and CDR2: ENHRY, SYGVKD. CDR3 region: CAMAGGPTGELFF. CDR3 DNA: TGTGCCATGGCGGGGGGCCCCACCGGGGAGCTGTTTTTT.

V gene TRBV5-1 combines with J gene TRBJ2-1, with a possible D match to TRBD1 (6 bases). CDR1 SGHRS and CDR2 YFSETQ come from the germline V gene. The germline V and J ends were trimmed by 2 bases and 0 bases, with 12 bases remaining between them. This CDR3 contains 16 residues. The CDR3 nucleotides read TGCGCCAGCAGCTTCGCCGACAGGAGCTCCTACAATGAGCAGTTCTTC. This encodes CASSFADRSSYNEQFF.